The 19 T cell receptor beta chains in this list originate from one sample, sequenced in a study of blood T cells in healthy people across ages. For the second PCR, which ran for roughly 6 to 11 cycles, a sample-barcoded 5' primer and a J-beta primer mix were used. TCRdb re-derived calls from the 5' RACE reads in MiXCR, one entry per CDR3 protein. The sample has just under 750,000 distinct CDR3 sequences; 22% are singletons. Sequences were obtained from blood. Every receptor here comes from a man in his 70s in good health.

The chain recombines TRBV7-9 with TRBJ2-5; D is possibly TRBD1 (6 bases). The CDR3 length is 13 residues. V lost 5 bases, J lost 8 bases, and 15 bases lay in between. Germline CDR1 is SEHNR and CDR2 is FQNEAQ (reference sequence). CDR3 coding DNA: TGTGCCAGCAGCCCCGACAGGTTCGGAACCCAGTACTTC. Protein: CASSPDRFGTQYF.

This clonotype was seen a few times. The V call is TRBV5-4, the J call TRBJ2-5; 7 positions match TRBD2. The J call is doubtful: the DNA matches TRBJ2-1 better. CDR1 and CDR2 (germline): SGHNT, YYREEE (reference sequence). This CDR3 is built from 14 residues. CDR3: CASSFGTIYNEQFF. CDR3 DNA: TGTGCCAGCAGCTTCGGGACTATCTACAATGAGCAGTTCTTC.

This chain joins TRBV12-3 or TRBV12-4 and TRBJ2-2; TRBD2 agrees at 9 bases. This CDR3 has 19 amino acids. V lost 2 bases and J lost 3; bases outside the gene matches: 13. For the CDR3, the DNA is TGTGCCAGCAGTTTATACCATAATGTAGCGGGGGCGGACACCGGGGAGCTGTTTTTT. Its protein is CASSLYHNVAGADTGELFF.

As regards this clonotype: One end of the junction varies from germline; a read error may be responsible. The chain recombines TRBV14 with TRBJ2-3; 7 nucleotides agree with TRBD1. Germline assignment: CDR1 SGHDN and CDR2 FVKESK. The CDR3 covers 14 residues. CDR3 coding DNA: TGTGTCAGCAGCCTGACAGGGCCCTTGCATACGCAGTATTTT. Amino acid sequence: CVSSLTGPLHTQYF.

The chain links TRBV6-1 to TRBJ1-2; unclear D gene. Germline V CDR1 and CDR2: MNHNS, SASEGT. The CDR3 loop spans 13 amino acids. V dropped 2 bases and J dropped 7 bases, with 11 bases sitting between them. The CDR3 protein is CASSEIQLSGYTF. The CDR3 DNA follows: TGTGCCAGCAGTGAAATACAGCTCTCTGGCTACACCTTC.

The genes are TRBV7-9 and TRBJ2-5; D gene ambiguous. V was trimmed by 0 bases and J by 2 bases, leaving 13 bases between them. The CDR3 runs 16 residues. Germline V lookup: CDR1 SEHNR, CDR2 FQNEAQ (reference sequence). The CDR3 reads CASSLALAQGQETQYF. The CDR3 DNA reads TGTGCCAGCAGCTTAGCGCTGGCACAAGGGCAAGAGACCCAGTACTTC.

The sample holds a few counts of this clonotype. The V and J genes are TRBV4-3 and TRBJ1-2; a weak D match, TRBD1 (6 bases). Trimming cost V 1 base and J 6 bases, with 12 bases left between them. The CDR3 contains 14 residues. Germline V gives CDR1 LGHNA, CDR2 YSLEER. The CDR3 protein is CASSQGGGQDGYTF. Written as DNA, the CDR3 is TGCGCCAGCAGCCAAGGAGGGGGGCAGGATGGCTACACCTTC.

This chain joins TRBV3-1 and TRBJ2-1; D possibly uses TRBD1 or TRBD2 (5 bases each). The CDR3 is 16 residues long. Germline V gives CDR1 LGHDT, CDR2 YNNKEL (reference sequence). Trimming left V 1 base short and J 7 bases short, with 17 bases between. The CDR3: CASSQGGPNLRNEQFF. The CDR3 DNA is TGTGCCAGCAGCCAAGGGGGACCAAACCTTAGGAATGAGCAGTTCTTC.

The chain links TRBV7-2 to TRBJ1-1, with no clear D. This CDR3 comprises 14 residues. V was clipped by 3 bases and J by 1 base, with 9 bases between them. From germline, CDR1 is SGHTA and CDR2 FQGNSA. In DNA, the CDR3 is TGTGCCAGCAGCTTCCTAGCATCGAACACTGAAGCTTTCTTT. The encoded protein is CASSFLASNTEAFF.

In DNA, the CDR3 is TGCAGCGCGACCGAACCGGGGGAGACCCAGTACTTC. Its translation: CSATEPGETQYF. The chain links TRBV29-1 to TRBJ2-5; weak D call: TRBD2 (5 bases). The V end lost 7 bases, the J end lost 5 bases, and 14 bases lay between the germline ends. This CDR3 region has 12 residues. Germline V gene sequence: CDR1 SQVTM, CDR2 ANQGSEA.

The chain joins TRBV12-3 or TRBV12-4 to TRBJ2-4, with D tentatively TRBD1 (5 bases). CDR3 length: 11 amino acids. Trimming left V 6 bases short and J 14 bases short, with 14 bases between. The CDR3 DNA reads TGTGCCAGCAGCGATGAGGACAAGAAGTACTTC. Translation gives CASSDEDKKYF.

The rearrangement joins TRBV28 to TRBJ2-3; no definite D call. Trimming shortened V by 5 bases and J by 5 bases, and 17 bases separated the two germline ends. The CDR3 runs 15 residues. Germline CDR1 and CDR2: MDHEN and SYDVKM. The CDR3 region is CASSPPGPMGDTQYF. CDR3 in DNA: TGTGCCAGCAGTCCCCCCGGACCCATGGGAGATACGCAGTATTTT.

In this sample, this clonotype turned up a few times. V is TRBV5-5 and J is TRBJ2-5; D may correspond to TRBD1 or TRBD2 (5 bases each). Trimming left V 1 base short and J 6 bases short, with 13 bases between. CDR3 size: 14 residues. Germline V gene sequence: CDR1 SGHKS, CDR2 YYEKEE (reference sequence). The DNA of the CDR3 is TGTGCCAGCAGCTTGTTCCAGGGAGTGCAGACCCAGTACTTC. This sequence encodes CASSLFQGVQTQYF.

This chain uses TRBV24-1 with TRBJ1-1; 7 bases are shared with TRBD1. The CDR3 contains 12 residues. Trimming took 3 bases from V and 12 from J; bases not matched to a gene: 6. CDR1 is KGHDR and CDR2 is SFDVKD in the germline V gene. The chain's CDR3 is CATSDPRQGPFF. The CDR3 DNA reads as TGTGCCACCAGTGATCCTCGACAGGGACCTTTCTTT.

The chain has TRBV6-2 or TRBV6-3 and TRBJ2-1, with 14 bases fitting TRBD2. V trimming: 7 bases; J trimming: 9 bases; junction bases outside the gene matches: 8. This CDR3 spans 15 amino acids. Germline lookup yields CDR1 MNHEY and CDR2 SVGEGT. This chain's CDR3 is CASTQGTSGSREQFF. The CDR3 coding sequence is TGTGCCAGCACCCAGGGGACTAGCGGGAGCCGTGAGCAGTTCTTC.

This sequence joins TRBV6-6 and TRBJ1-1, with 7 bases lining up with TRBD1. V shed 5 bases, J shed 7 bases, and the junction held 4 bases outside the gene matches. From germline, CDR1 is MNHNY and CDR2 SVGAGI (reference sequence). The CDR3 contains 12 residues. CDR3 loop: CASSQQGREAFF. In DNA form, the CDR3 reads TGTGCCAGCAGTCAACAGGGGCGTGAAGCTTTCTTT.

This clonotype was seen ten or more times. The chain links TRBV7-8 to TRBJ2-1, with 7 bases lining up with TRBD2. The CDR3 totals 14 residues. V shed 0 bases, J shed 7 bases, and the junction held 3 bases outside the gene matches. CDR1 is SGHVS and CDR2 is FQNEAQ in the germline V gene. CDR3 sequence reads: CASSLAGGRNEQFF. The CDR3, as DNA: TGTGCCAGCAGCTTAGCGGGGGGGAGGAATGAGCAGTTCTTC. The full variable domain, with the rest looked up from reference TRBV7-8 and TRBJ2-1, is GAGVSQSPRYKVAKRGQDVALRCDPISGHVSLFWYQQALGQGPEFLTYFQNEAQLDKSGLPSDRFFAERPEGSVSTLKIQRTQQEDSAVYLCASSLAGGRNEQFFGPGTRLTVL.

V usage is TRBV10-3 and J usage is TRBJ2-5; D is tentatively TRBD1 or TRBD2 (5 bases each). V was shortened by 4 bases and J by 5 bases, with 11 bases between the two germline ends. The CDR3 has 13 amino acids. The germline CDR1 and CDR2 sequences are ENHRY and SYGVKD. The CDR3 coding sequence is TGTGCCATCAGTGCAGGGCGCGGGGAGACCCAGTACTTC. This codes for CAISAGRGETQYF.

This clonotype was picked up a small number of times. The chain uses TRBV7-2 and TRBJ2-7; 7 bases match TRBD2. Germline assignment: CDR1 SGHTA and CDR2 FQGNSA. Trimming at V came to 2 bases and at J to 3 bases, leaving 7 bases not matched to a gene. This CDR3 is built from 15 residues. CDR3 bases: TGTGCCAGCAGCTTAAATGGTGGGGGGGACTACGAGCAGTACTTC. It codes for CASSLNGGGDYEQYF. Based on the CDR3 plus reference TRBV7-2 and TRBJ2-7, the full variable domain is GAGVSQSPSNKVTEKGKDVELRCDPISGHTALYWYRQSLGQGLEFLIYFQGNSAPDKSGLPSDRFSAERTGGSVSTLTIQRTQQEDSAVYLCASSLNGGGDYEQYFGPGTRLTVT.